These 28 T cell receptor beta chains share one sample of origin, sequenced in a study of T-cell reconstitution after alpha-beta-depleted transplantation in children. For TCRbeta, the library was prepared with unique molecular identifiers. Each CDR3 protein gets one entry after TCRdb re-called the PCR reads with MiXCR. This table has some 550,000 distinct CDR3 sequences, 20% to 25% appearing once. Sample: PBMCs, mostly from graft donor cells, taken 360 days after TCRalphabeta/CD19-depleted stem cell transplant. The receptors were gathered from a boy in the first two years of life who had a stem cell transplant for acute myeloid leukemia, so the T cells may come from the graft donor.

Details on this clonotype: Possible read error: a much larger clone is one base away. The genes are TRBV7-7 and TRBJ2-3; the D is unclear. From germline, CDR1 is SSHAT and CDR2 FNYEAQ (reference sequence). The CDR3 runs to 14 residues. V gave up 0 bases and J gave up 2 bases, with 6 bases separating them. The CDR3 region is CASSLAGYTDTQYF. Here the CDR3 DNA reads TGTGCCAGCAGCTTAGCGGGGTACACAGATACGCAGTATTTT.

Turning to this clonotype: At one end, the junction sequence differs from germline, possibly due to a read error. The chain couples TRBV5-1 to TRBJ2-5; 9 nucleotides agree with TRBD1. This CDR3 spans 13 amino acids. Germline V gene sequence: CDR1 SGHRS, CDR2 YFSETQ. The chain's CDR3 is CASSKGQGVEASF. The CDR3 DNA follows: TGCGCCAGCAGCAAGGGACAGGGAGTCGAAGCGTCCTTC.

The rearrangement links TRBV7-3 to TRBJ2-1; 7 nucleotides align to TRBD1. The CDR3 loop spans 14 amino acids. J was trimmed by 4 bases and V by 6 bases; bases with no gene match: 6. Looked up from germline, CDR1 is SGHTA and CDR2 is FQGTGA. CDR3 loop: CASSRTGEYNEQFF. CDR3 coding DNA: TGTGCCAGCAGTCGGACAGGAGAATACAATGAGCAGTTCTTC.

This clonotype was observed at least ten times. This chain links TRBV12-3 or TRBV12-4 with TRBJ2-1; 7 bases are a match to TRBD2. The CDR3 covers 12 residues. Germline trimming cut 6 bases from V and 9 bases from J; bases unmatched to any gene: 5. In DNA form, the CDR3 reads TGTGCCAGCAGCCGCCCGGGAGGTGAGCAGTTCTTC. It is translated as CASSRPGGEQFF.

This chain links TRBV3-1 with TRBJ2-2; no clear D. V lost 4 bases and J 0 bases, leaving 12 bases between the germline ends. Germline V gene lookup returns CDR1 LGHDT and CDR2 YNNKEL (reference sequence). The CDR3 runs 16 residues. CDR3 sequence (DNA): TGTGCCAGCAGCCCTCTCCGACCAGCGAACACCGGGGAGCTGTTTTTT. As protein: CASSPLRPANTGELFF.

The chain employs TRBV12-3 or TRBV12-4 and TRBJ2-3; D is perhaps TRBD2 (7 bases). The CDR3 covers 15 residues. The V and J ends lost 7 bases and 1 base respectively, with 15 bases between them. The DNA for the CDR3 is TGTGCCAGCACCCGGGGGGCGGGGGGCACAGATACGCAGTATTTT. This sequence encodes CASTRGAGGTDTQYF.

This clonotype was observed a few times. J is TRBJ2-3 and V is TRBV6-5; either TRBD1 or TRBD2 may fit D (6 bases each). Germline-derived CDR1 and CDR2 are MNHEY and SVGAGI. CDR3 size: 17 residues. With 0 bases removed from V and 6 bases from J, the gap between germline ends came to 19 bases. The CDR3 coding sequence is TGTGCCAGCAGTTACTCGATTTTCCGGGGGCGAGGGGATACGCAGTATTTT. It is translated as CASSYSIFRGRGDTQYF.

The table lists this clonotype with a few counts. The rearrangement links TRBV12-3 or TRBV12-4 to TRBJ1-3; D possibly corresponds to TRBD1 (5 bases). Trimming took 3 bases from V and 2 from J, leaving 17 bases between them. CDR3 size: 17 residues. The chain's CDR3 is CASSFGTGGGTGNTIYF. DNA of the CDR3: TGTGCCAGCAGTTTTGGGACCGGTGGGGGTACTGGAAACACCATATATTTT.

This clonotype was picked up a small number of times. The V call is TRBV25-1, the J call TRBJ2-1, with 9 bases fitting TRBD1. The CDR3 is 19 residues long. In germline, CDR1 is MGHDK, CDR2 SYGVNS. J gave up 8 bases and V 1 base, and 18 bases lay outside the gene matches. The CDR3 is CASSEFHGTQGAKGDEQFF. The CDR3, as DNA: TGTGCCAGCAGTGAATTCCACGGGACACAGGGGGCGAAGGGAGATGAGCAGTTCTTC.

This clonotype was detected many times. The chain links TRBV20-1 to TRBJ2-7; possibly TRBD1 for D (5 bases). Trimming removed 4 bases from V and 6 bases from J, with 19 bases in between. Germline V gene lookup returns CDR1 DFQATT and CDR2 SNEGSKA (reference sequence). The CDR3 sequence is 14 residues long. CDR3 region: CSAIAHRLDREQYV. CDR3 DNA: TGCAGTGCTATAGCCCACAGGTTGGATCGCGAGCAGTACGTC.

To note about this clonotype: A read error may account for a junction end that differs from germline. This rearrangement joins TRBV6-2 or TRBV6-3 to TRBJ2-7; D unresolved. CDR3 length: 12 amino acids. Germline V gene lookup returns CDR1 MNHEY and CDR2 SVGEGT. This CDR3 is CASSYLGYEHYF. CDR3 bases: TGTGCCAGCAGTTACTTGGGTTACGAGCATTACTTC.

The chain combines TRBV20-1 with TRBJ1-3; D is possibly TRBD1 (5 bases). The ends were cut back, 5 bases at V and 0 bases at J, with 14 bases in the middle. Germline CDR1 DFQATT, CDR2 SNEGSKA (reference sequence). This CDR3 has 15 residues. CDR3 region: CSALIRTLSGNTIYF. CDR3 nucleotides: TGCAGTGCTCTGATAAGGACACTCTCTGGAAACACCATATATTTT.

The chain employs TRBV6-1 and TRBJ2-1; no firm D call. V lost 5 bases and J 2 bases, leaving 13 bases between the germline ends. This CDR3 has 15 amino acids. Germline V lookup: CDR1 MNHNS, CDR2 SASEGT. CDR3 DNA sequence: TGTGCCAGCAGTACACTGCGCGTCCCCTACAATGAGCAGTTCTTC. It translates to CASSTLRVPYNEQFF.

The chain uses TRBV20-1 and TRBJ2-5, with 13 bases that match TRBD2. J lost 1 base, V lost 0 bases, and 8 bases had no gene match. The CDR3 contains 18 residues. Germline lookup yields CDR1 DFQATT and CDR2 SNEGSKA (reference sequence). CDR3 sequence reads: CSARDYGGLAGIQETQYF. CDR3 bases: TGCAGTGCTAGAGACTACGGGGGACTAGCGGGGATCCAAGAGACCCAGTACTTC.

This clonotype showed up just a few times. The chain combines TRBV29-1 with TRBJ2-3; D is unresolved. The germline V gene encodes CDR1 SQVTM and CDR2 ANQGSEA. Trimming took off 6 bases at V and 0 bases at J, with 10 bases between the two ends. The CDR3 covers 13 residues. CDR3 coding DNA: TGCAGCGTAACCCCCTTAAGCACAGATACGCAGTATTTT. This sequence encodes CSVTPLSTDTQYF.

At least ten counts were recorded for this clonotype. The gene calls are TRBV3-1 and TRBJ2-1; 7 bases match TRBD2. CDR1 and CDR2 from the germline V gene are LGHDT and YNNKEL (reference sequence). The CDR3 is 17 residues long. V lost 2 bases, J lost 0 bases, and 7 bases stayed unmatched. CDR3 in DNA: TGTGCCAGCAGCCAACTAGCGGCCTTTCCCTCCTACAATGAGCAGTTCTTC. This gives the protein CASSQLAAFPSYNEQFF.

This clonotype appeared a few times. This sequence joins TRBV15 and TRBJ2-5; 7 nucleotides align to TRBD1. This CDR3 has 16 residues. Trimming took 3 bases from V and 0 from J; bases not matched to a gene: 7. Germline V gene sequence: CDR1 LNHNV, CDR2 YYDKDF (reference sequence). Written as DNA, the CDR3 is TGTGCCACCAGCAGGGTTCCCGGGACAGACCAAGAGACCCAGTACTTC. Protein product: CATSRVPGTDQETQYF.

This clonotype has ten or more counts. V is TRBV29-1 and J is TRBJ2-3; D may match TRBD1 or TRBD2 (5 bases each). Germline lookup yields CDR1 SQVTM and CDR2 ANQGSEA. The CDR3 loop spans 15 amino acids. The V end lost 7 bases, the J end lost 4 bases, and 21 bases lay between the germline ends. The CDR3 loop is CSALGERSDPDTQYF. The DNA for the CDR3 is TGCAGCGCCCTAGGGGAGAGATCGGATCCAGATACGCAGTATTTT.

The CDR3 protein is CASSQMGQGIADTQYF. The CDR3 DNA sequence: TGCGCCAGCAGCCAGATGGGACAGGGTATCGCAGATACGCAGTATTTT. V and J are TRBV5-1 and TRBJ2-3; 9 positions match TRBD1. Per the germline V gene, CDR1 is SGHRS and CDR2 is YFSETQ. The CDR3 has 16 residues. Trimming cost V 4 bases and J 4 bases; bases outside gene matches: 10.

The CDR3 DNA follows: TGTGCCAGCAGCTCAGCCCCGGGCAGCCACCTAATCACAGATACGCAGTATTTT. It specifies CASSSAPGSHLITDTQYF. The V gene is TRBV11-1, the J gene TRBJ2-3; no firm D call. The length of the CDR3 is 18 residues. Per germline, CDR1 SGHAT and CDR2 FQDESV (reference sequence). Trimming shortened V by 4 bases and J by 2 bases, and 22 bases separated the two germline ends.

The V and J genes are TRBV4-3 and TRBJ2-1; TRBD2 might be the D (6 bases). The CDR3 contains 15 residues. The germline CDR1 and CDR2 sequences are LGHNA and YSLEER. V lost 5 bases, J lost 0 bases, and 11 bases lay in between. This CDR3 is CASSAGRNSYNEQFF. The CDR3, as DNA: TGCGCCAGCAGCGCGGGACGGAACTCCTACAATGAGCAGTTCTTC.

This clonotype occurred once. The rearrangement links TRBV13 to TRBJ2-1, with D possibly being TRBD2 (5 bases). The CDR3 has 17 amino acids. V was trimmed by 3 bases and J by 0 bases, leaving 15 bases between them. CDR1 and CDR2 from the germline V gene are PRHDT and FYEKMQ (reference sequence). This chain's CDR3 is CASSFGGRGSSYNEQFF. DNA of the CDR3: TGTGCCAGCAGCTTCGGTGGTCGGGGAAGCTCCTACAATGAGCAGTTCTTC.

Many counts were recorded for this clonotype. The chain carries TRBV4-3 and TRBJ1-6; weak D call: TRBD1 (5 bases). Germline-derived CDR1 and CDR2 are LGHNA and YSLEER. There are 14 residues in the CDR3. Trimming cost V 1 base and J 8 bases, with 9 bases left between them. CDR3: CASSQGQGYSPLHF. CDR3 DNA sequence: TGCGCCAGCAGCCAAGGGCAGGGATATTCACCCCTCCACTTT.

This chain joins TRBV6-5 and TRBJ1-1; TRBD1 might be the D (5 bases). Trimming took off 3 bases at V and 6 bases at J, with 14 bases between the two ends. This CDR3 contains 14 residues. Per germline, CDR1 MNHEY and CDR2 SVGAGI. CDR3 DNA: TGTGCCAGCAGTTATCGTGCGGGAGGGGCTGAAGCTTTCTTT. Protein: CASSYRAGGAEAFF.

At least ten counts were recorded for this clonotype. The gene calls are TRBV3-1 and TRBJ2-1, with unresolved D. Germline CDR1 and CDR2: LGHDT and YNNKEL (reference sequence). This CDR3 is 13 amino acids long. V was cut by 1 base and J by 7 bases, with 8 bases left in between. CDR3 bases: TGTGCCAGCAGCCAAGGTTTGGCGAATGAGCAGTTCTTC. This gives the protein CASSQGLANEQFF.

This clonotype was seen once. The gene calls are TRBV6-2 or TRBV6-3 and TRBJ2-3, with D possibly being TRBD2 (5 bases). V gave up 4 bases and J gave up 5 bases, with 13 bases separating them. CDR3 length: 14 residues. Germline CDR1 reads MNHEY; CDR2 reads SVGEGT. The CDR3 here is CASSSTGMLDTQYF. The CDR3 DNA is TGTGCCAGCAGTTCTACGGGGATGTTAGATACGCAGTATTTT.

This clonotype was seen just once. V gene TRBV5-1 combines with J gene TRBJ2-1; no definite D call. Germline V gene sequence: CDR1 SGHRS, CDR2 YFSETQ. This CDR3 has 12 amino acids. V dropped 4 bases and J dropped 9 bases, with 11 bases sitting between them. This CDR3 is CASSPSWREQFF. The CDR3 region has the DNA TGCGCCAGCAGCCCGAGCTGGCGTGAGCAGTTCTTC.

V usage is TRBV15 and J usage is TRBJ1-1, with D possibly TRBD1 on 5 matching bases. The CDR3 length is 16 residues. Between the trimmed V and J ends, which lost 5 bases and 0 bases, there was a span of 16 bases. CDR1 is LNHNV and CDR2 is YYDKDF in the germline V gene (reference sequence). The CDR3 coding sequence is TGTGCCACCAGCGGAAGACAGAGCTCCATGAACACTGAAGCTTTCTTT. The encoded protein is CATSGRQSSMNTEAFF.